This T cell receptor (beta chain) was sequenced for a study of T cells in Graves' hyperthyroidism and ophthalmopathy. Across the study: The authors collected peripheral blood at initial diagnosis, before any treatment.

Not enrolled were patients with uncontrolled infection, other autoimmune disease, pregnancy or lactation. Study-wide results and limits: Appearing also in blood were most of the thyroid clonotypes expanded above 0.001.

This CDR3 comprises 17 residues. CDR1 and CDR2 (germline): MNHNS, SASEGT. Trimming removed 6 bases at V and 0 bases at J, with 21 bases between. Using RNA transcripts as the source, TCR beta CDR3 regions were amplified. HTBI primers were employed in a first-round RT-PCR of the TCR CDR3. TCRdb ran MiXCR on the multiplex PCR reads and lists one entry per CDR3 protein. The data hold almost 250,000 distinct CDR3 sequences, with approximately 25% observed a single time. A word on this clonotype: The antigen is not known.

The sequence was obtained from a middle-aged woman with Graves' ophthalmopathy. The chain links TRBV6-1 to TRBJ2-7, with a weak D call TRBD2 (6 bases). Sequenced input: blood. CDR3 DNA: TGTGCCAGCAGAACGGGATTCAGCGGGTATTACTCCTACGAGCAGTACTTC. Translated, it gives CASRTGFSGYYSYEQYF.